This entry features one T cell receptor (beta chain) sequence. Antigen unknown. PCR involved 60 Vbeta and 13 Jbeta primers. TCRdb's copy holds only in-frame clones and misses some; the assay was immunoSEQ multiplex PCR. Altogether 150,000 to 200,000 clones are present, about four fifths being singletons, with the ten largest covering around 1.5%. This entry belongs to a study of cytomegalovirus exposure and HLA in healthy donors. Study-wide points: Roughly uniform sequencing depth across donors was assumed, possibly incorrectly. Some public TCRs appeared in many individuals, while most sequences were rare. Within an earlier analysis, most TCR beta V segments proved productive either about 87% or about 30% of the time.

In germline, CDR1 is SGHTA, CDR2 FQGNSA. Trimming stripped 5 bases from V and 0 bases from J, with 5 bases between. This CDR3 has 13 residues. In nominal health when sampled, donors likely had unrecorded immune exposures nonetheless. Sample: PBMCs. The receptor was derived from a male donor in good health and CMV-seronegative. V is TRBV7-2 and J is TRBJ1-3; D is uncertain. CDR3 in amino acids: CASSQNSGNTIYF. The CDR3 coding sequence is TGTGCCAGCAGCCAGAACTCTGGAAACACCATATATTTT.